These T cell receptor beta chains were read from a single sample in a study of cytomegalovirus exposure and HLA in healthy donors. TCRdb's copy holds only in-frame clones and misses some; the assay was immunoSEQ multiplex PCR. The sample holds 200,000 or so clones, around nine tenths seen once. The sequenced material came from PBMCs. All receptors come from a woman in her late teens or twenties in good health and CMV-seronegative. Both conserved end residues are part of each CDR3. D genes are given only for firm matches. A row's size may be missing; if present it is once, few, many or a size class.

len: 17
j_gene: TRBJ2-7
abundance: NA
v_gene: TRBV4-1
d_gene: NA
CDR3aa: CASSQPLRPQRDYEQYF
CDR3nt: TGCGCCAGCAGCCAGCCGCTCAGGCCCCAGAGAGACTACGAGCAGTACTTC

len: 15
j_gene: TRBJ1-1
abundance: NA
v_gene: TRBV4-1
d_gene: TRBD1
CDR3aa: CASSQSGQINTEAFF
CDR3nt: TGCGCCAGCAGCCAATCGGGACAGATCAACACTGAAGCTTTCTTT

len: 16
j_gene: TRBJ2-2
abundance: medium-sized
v_gene: TRBV21-1
d_gene: NA
CDR3aa: CASSKFPGQGSGELFF
CDR3nt: TGTGCCAGCAGCAAGTTCCCGGGACAGGGGTCCGGGGAGCTGTTTTTT

len: 14
j_gene: TRBJ2-1
abundance: NA
v_gene: TRBV6-1
d_gene: TRBD2
CDR3aa: CASTTAVAGEEQFF
CDR3nt: TGTGCCAGCACCACAGCGGTAGCGGGAGAGGAGCAGTTCTTC

len: 17
j_gene: TRBJ2-7
abundance: NA
v_gene: TRBV28
d_gene: TRBD2
CDR3aa: CASSAPEGAGVSYEQYF
CDR3nt: TGTGCCAGCAGTGCCCCCGAGGGAGCGGGAGTATCCTACGAGCAGTACTTC

len: 17
j_gene: TRBJ2-1
abundance: NA
v_gene: TRBV7-9
d_gene: TRBD2
CDR3aa: CASSWIGLAGVNNEQFF
CDR3nt: TGTGCCAGCAGCTGGATCGGACTAGCGGGCGTTAACAATGAGCAGTTCTTC

len: 16
j_gene: TRBJ2-2
abundance: NA
v_gene: TRBV7-9
d_gene: TRBD1
CDR3aa: CASSLAGKGADGELFF
CDR3nt: TGTGCCAGCAGCTTAGCGGGGAAGGGGGCCGACGGGGAGCTGTTTTTT

len: 13
j_gene: TRBJ2-1
abundance: NA
v_gene: TRBV5-1
d_gene: NA
CDR3aa: CASSALAFNEQFF
CDR3nt: TGCGCCAGCAGCGCACTAGCCTTCAATGAGCAGTTCTTC

len: 15
j_gene: TRBJ2-1
abundance: NA
v_gene: TRBV29-1
d_gene: TRBD2
CDR3aa: CSAMPGLAGDNEQFF
CDR3nt: TGCAGCGCGATGCCGGGACTAGCGGGGGACAATGAGCAGTTCTTC

len: 14
j_gene: TRBJ1-2
abundance: NA
v_gene: TRBV5-1
d_gene: TRBD1
CDR3aa: CASSEGTVFYGYTF
CDR3nt: TGCGCCAGCAGCGAAGGGACAGTCTTCTATGGCTACACCTTC

len: 13
j_gene: TRBJ2-5
abundance: NA
v_gene: TRBV28
d_gene: NA
CDR3aa: CASSLGREETQYF
CDR3nt: TGTGCCAGCAGTTTAGGCAGGGAAGAGACCCAGTACTTC

len: 14
j_gene: TRBJ2-5
abundance: few
v_gene: TRBV7-8
d_gene: TRBD1
CDR3aa: CASSLAGQQETQYF
CDR3nt: TGTGCCAGCAGCTTAGCGGGACAGCAAGAGACCCAGTACTTC

len: 21
j_gene: TRBJ2-1
abundance: NA
v_gene: TRBV23-1
d_gene: NA
CDR3aa: CASSHPSRGYQLPPTYNEQFF
CDR3nt: TGCGCCAGCAGTCACCCCTCCCGAGGATACCAGCTCCCCCCCACGTACAATGAGCAGTTCTTC

len: 17
j_gene: TRBJ1-1
abundance: once
v_gene: TRBV28
d_gene: NA
CDR3aa: CASSFDVGTFWNTEAFF
CDR3nt: TGTGCCAGCAGTTTTGATGTGGGGACTTTCTGGAACACTGAAGCTTTCTTT

len: 15
j_gene: TRBJ2-7
abundance: NA
v_gene: TRBV6-1
d_gene: NA
CDR3aa: CASSEDGGSSYEQYF
CDR3nt: TGTGCCAGCAGTGAAGATGGGGGGAGCTCCTACGAGCAGTACTTC

len: 20
j_gene: TRBJ2-7
abundance: NA
v_gene: TRBV18
d_gene: NA
CDR3aa: CASSLDLGQLYEQYPYEQYF
CDR3nt: TGTGCCAGCTCACTAGATCTTGGGCAACTCTACGAGCAGTACCCTTACGAGCAGTACTTC

len: 15
j_gene: TRBJ1-3
abundance: once
v_gene: TRBV6-6
d_gene: TRBD1
CDR3aa: CASTSRRDSINTIYF
CDR3nt: TGTGCCAGCACTTCCAGACGGGACAGCATAAACACCATATATTTT

len: 14
j_gene: TRBJ2-2
abundance: NA
v_gene: TRBV6-4
d_gene: NA
CDR3aa: CASSGTDIHGELFF
CDR3nt: TGTGCCAGCAGTGGCACAGATATCCACGGGGAGCTGTTTTTT

len: 14
j_gene: TRBJ2-1
abundance: NA
v_gene: TRBV7-9
d_gene: TRBD2
CDR3aa: CASYRTGGRNEQFF
CDR3nt: TGTGCCAGCTATAGGACGGGAGGTAGGAATGAGCAGTTCTTC

len: 14
j_gene: TRBJ2-1
abundance: NA
v_gene: TRBV28
d_gene: NA
CDR3aa: CASTSSALPPEQFF
CDR3nt: TGTGCCAGCACCTCCTCCGCCCTACCCCCTGAGCAGTTCTTC

len: 20
j_gene: TRBJ2-7
abundance: NA
v_gene: TRBV23-1
d_gene: TRBD1
CDR3aa: CASSQNVRDRGPYGLHEQYF
CDR3nt: TGCGCCAGCAGTCAAAATGTGAGGGACAGGGGGCCTTACGGACTACACGAGCAGTACTTC

len: 16
j_gene: TRBJ2-3
abundance: NA
v_gene: TRBV28
d_gene: NA
CDR3aa: CASSLSGGRTWDTQYF
CDR3nt: TGTGCCAGCAGTTTATCTGGTGGGAGGACCTGGGATACGCAGTATTTT

len: 14
j_gene: TRBJ2-1
abundance: NA
v_gene: TRBV5-1
d_gene: TRBD2
CDR3aa: CASSIGTSYNEQFF
CDR3nt: TGCGCCAGCAGCATCGGGACTAGTTACAATGAGCAGTTCTTC

len: 12
j_gene: TRBJ2-5
abundance: NA
v_gene: TRBV28
d_gene: NA
CDR3aa: CASSSAGATQYF
CDR3nt: TGTGCCAGCAGTTCCGCGGGGGCGACCCAGTACTTC

len: 14
j_gene: TRBJ2-7
abundance: NA
v_gene: TRBV11-2
d_gene: TRBD2
CDR3aa: CASSPGTGGYEQYF
CDR3nt: TGTGCCAGCAGCCCCGGAACGGGGGGGTACGAGCAGTACTTC

len: 17
j_gene: TRBJ2-6
abundance: NA
v_gene: TRBV9
d_gene: NA
CDR3aa: CASSPRGPGAGANVLTF
CDR3nt: TGTGCCAGCAGCCCTCGCGGTCCGGGGGCTGGGGCCAACGTCCTGACTTTC

len: 18
j_gene: TRBJ2-1
abundance: NA
v_gene: TRBV4-3
d_gene: NA
CDR3aa: CASSQDPSGRHSYNEQFF
CDR3nt: TGCGCCAGCAGCCAAGATCCGAGCGGCCGACACTCCTACAATGAGCAGTTCTTC

len: 15
j_gene: TRBJ2-3
abundance: once
v_gene: TRBV5-6
d_gene: NA
CDR3aa: CASSLAGFPTDTQYF
CDR3nt: TGTGCCAGCAGCTTGGCAGGGTTCCCAACAGATACGCAGTATTTT

len: 16
j_gene: TRBJ1-4
abundance: NA
v_gene: TRBV27
d_gene: NA
CDR3aa: CASGSWERTGNEKLFF
CDR3nt: TGTGCCAGCGGGTCATGGGAGAGGACGGGTAATGAAAAACTGTTTTTT

len: 13
j_gene: TRBJ1-5
abundance: NA
v_gene: TRBV28
d_gene: NA
CDR3aa: CASSTGGGRPQHF
CDR3nt: TGTGCCAGCAGTACCGGGGGGGGACGGCCCCAGCATTTT

len: 13
j_gene: TRBJ2-1
abundance: NA
v_gene: TRBV18
d_gene: TRBD2
CDR3aa: CASSPQAGDEQFF
CDR3nt: TGTGCCAGCTCACCACAAGCGGGAGATGAGCAGTTCTTC

len: 19
j_gene: TRBJ2-7
abundance: NA
v_gene: TRBV21-1
d_gene: NA
CDR3aa: CASSTPRRLAGDRSYEQYF
CDR3nt: TGTGCCAGCAGTACCCCTCGCAGACTAGCGGGAGATCGGTCCTACGAGCAGTACTTC

len: 13
j_gene: TRBJ2-7
abundance: NA
v_gene: TRBV29-1
d_gene: TRBD1
CDR3aa: CSVELTGTYEQYF
CDR3nt: TGCAGCGTTGAACTGACAGGGACCTACGAGCAGTACTTC

len: 15
j_gene: TRBJ2-1
abundance: NA
v_gene: TRBV14
d_gene: TRBD2
CDR3aa: CASSQRLGGSAEQFF
CDR3nt: TGTGCCAGCAGCCAAAGGTTGGGGGGGTCCGCTGAGCAGTTCTTC

len: 16
j_gene: TRBJ2-1
abundance: few
v_gene: TRBV10-3
d_gene: NA
CDR3aa: CAIRATGTLTYNEQFF
CDR3nt: TGTGCCATCAGGGCTACCGGGACTTTGACCTACAATGAGCAGTTCTTC

len: 12
j_gene: TRBJ1-2
abundance: NA
v_gene: TRBV6-1
d_gene: NA
CDR3aa: CASSVADGGYTF
CDR3nt: TGTGCCAGCAGTGTTGCGGATGGGGGCTACACCTTC

len: 12
j_gene: TRBJ1-5
abundance: few
v_gene: TRBV27
d_gene: NA
CDR3aa: CASSSRGQPQHF
CDR3nt: TGTGCCAGCAGTTCGAGGGGGCAGCCCCAGCATTTT

len: 15
j_gene: TRBJ2-6
abundance: once
v_gene: TRBV28
d_gene: NA
CDR3aa: CATGGYSAGANVLTF
CDR3nt: TGTGCCACCGGCGGGTATAGCGCTGGGGCCAACGTCCTGACTTTC

len: 14
j_gene: TRBJ2-5
abundance: NA
v_gene: TRBV19
d_gene: TRBD1
CDR3aa: CASSRQGAKETQYF
CDR3nt: TGTGCCAGCAGTAGACAGGGGGCGAAGGAGACCCAGTACTTC

len: 15
j_gene: TRBJ2-7
abundance: once
v_gene: TRBV7-2
d_gene: NA
CDR3aa: CASSRLGRESYEQYF
CDR3nt: TGTGCCAGCAGCCGACTTGGACGGGAGTCCTACGAGCAGTACTTC

len: 16
j_gene: TRBJ2-1
abundance: NA
v_gene: TRBV28
d_gene: TRBD2
CDR3aa: CASSFGAASGSPEQFF
CDR3nt: TGTGCCAGCAGTTTTGGGGCGGCTAGCGGGAGTCCTGAGCAGTTCTTC

len: 15
j_gene: TRBJ2-1
abundance: NA
v_gene: TRBV6-5
d_gene: NA
CDR3aa: CASSYSPSSYNEQFF
CDR3nt: TGTGCCAGCAGTTACTCACCGAGCTCCTACAATGAGCAGTTCTTC

len: 12
j_gene: TRBJ2-7
abundance: few
v_gene: TRBV5-1
d_gene: NA
CDR3aa: CASIHGGGEQYF
CDR3nt: TGCGCCAGCATCCACGGGGGTGGCGAGCAGTACTTC

len: 16
j_gene: TRBJ2-2
abundance: NA
v_gene: TRBV2
d_gene: TRBD2
CDR3aa: CASSDVGGRVTGELFF
CDR3nt: TGTGCCAGCAGTGATGTTGGCGGGAGGGTTACCGGGGAGCTGTTTTTT

len: 17
j_gene: TRBJ2-7
abundance: few
v_gene: TRBV7-9
d_gene: NA
CDR3aa: CASSPDRTVTSSYEQYF
CDR3nt: TGTGCCAGCAGCCCAGACCGAACCGTAACTAGCTCCTACGAGCAGTACTTC

len: 15
j_gene: TRBJ2-7
abundance: NA
v_gene: TRBV5-1
d_gene: TRBD1
CDR3aa: CASSWGQGGSYEQYF
CDR3nt: TGCGCCAGCAGCTGGGGACAGGGAGGGTCCTACGAGCAGTACTTC

len: 16
j_gene: TRBJ2-1
abundance: NA
v_gene: TRBV13
d_gene: TRBD2
CDR3aa: CASQESAAGAGNEQFF
CDR3nt: TGTGCCAGCCAAGAGAGTGCGGCGGGAGCAGGCAATGAGCAGTTCTTC

len: 14
j_gene: TRBJ2-7
abundance: NA
v_gene: TRBV27
d_gene: NA
CDR3aa: CASSNARRIYEQYF
CDR3nt: TGTGCCAGCAGTAACGCTCGGAGGATTTACGAGCAGTACTTC

len: 13
j_gene: TRBJ2-7
abundance: few
v_gene: TRBV2
d_gene: NA
CDR3aa: CASSGQNNYEQYF
CDR3nt: TGTGCCAGCAGTGGACAAAACAACTACGAGCAGTACTTC

len: 14
j_gene: TRBJ2-7
abundance: once
v_gene: TRBV6-5
d_gene: NA
CDR3aa: CASSYSPEGDEQYF
CDR3nt: TGTGCCAGCAGTTACTCTCCGGAGGGAGACGAGCAGTACTTC

len: 12
j_gene: TRBJ2-7
abundance: once
v_gene: TRBV9
d_gene: NA
CDR3aa: CASSVSSGEQYF
CDR3nt: TGTGCCAGCAGCGTTAGCTCGGGGGAGCAGTACTTC

len: 12
j_gene: TRBJ2-7
abundance: NA
v_gene: TRBV5-8
d_gene: NA
CDR3aa: CASSLGRYEQYF
CDR3nt: TGTGCCAGCAGCTTGGGTCGTTACGAGCAGTACTTC

len: 13
j_gene: TRBJ2-3
abundance: NA
v_gene: TRBV30
d_gene: NA
CDR3aa: CAWSLASTDTQYF
CDR3nt: TGTGCCTGGAGTCTAGCGAGCACAGATACGCAGTATTTT

len: 16
j_gene: TRBJ1-1
abundance: NA
v_gene: TRBV4-2
d_gene: TRBD1
CDR3aa: CASSQNFRDRGQMAFF
CDR3nt: TGTGCCAGCAGCCAAAACTTCCGGGACAGGGGGCAAATGGCTTTCTTT

len: 15
j_gene: TRBJ1-1
abundance: NA
v_gene: TRBV5-1
d_gene: NA
CDR3aa: CASSLVAGMNTEAFF
CDR3nt: TGCGCCAGCAGCTTGGTTGCGGGCATGAACACTGAAGCTTTCTTT

len: 15
j_gene: TRBJ1-2
abundance: NA
v_gene: TRBV5-1
d_gene: NA
CDR3aa: CASSLGSAANYGYTF
CDR3nt: TGCGCCAGCAGCTTGGGATCCGCAGCTAACTATGGCTACACCTTC

len: 19
j_gene: TRBJ2-7
abundance: NA
v_gene: TRBV28
d_gene: TRBD2
CDR3aa: CASSPTGTSGKLLLYEQYF
CDR3nt: TGTGCCAGCAGTCCGACCGGGACTAGCGGGAAGTTACTTCTCTACGAGCAGTACTTC

len: 13
j_gene: TRBJ2-1
abundance: NA
v_gene: TRBV5-4
d_gene: TRBD1
CDR3aa: CASSHTDRDEQFF
CDR3nt: TGTGCCAGCAGCCATACCGACAGGGATGAGCAGTTCTTC

len: 17
j_gene: TRBJ2-1
abundance: NA
v_gene: TRBV2
d_gene: NA
CDR3aa: CASSEADVRQPRGEQFF
CDR3nt: TGTGCCAGCAGTGAAGCCGATGTACGACAGCCGCGCGGTGAGCAGTTCTTC

len: 20
j_gene: TRBJ2-2
abundance: NA
v_gene: TRBV28
d_gene: NA
CDR3aa: CASSLNPPGGGIGNTGELFF
CDR3nt: TGTGCCAGCAGTTTAAACCCCCCAGGGGGAGGTATAGGGAACACCGGGGAGCTGTTTTTT